Reported below is one TCR beta chain. As yet, its antigen is unknown. TCRdb keeps only in-frame clones here, not all; method: immunoSEQ multiplex PCR. Of tens of thousands of clones listed, roughly 90% were seen once; the top ten hold 24%. The data derive from a study of T cell responses to AZD1222 COVID-19 vaccine. Study in general: Pooling of second doses given at about 4 or about 12 weeks was done.

Study-wide results and limits: Regions 160-218 and 743-854 held dominance among vaccine-associated CD4 TCRs, which spanned spike.

The germline V and J ends were trimmed by 6 bases and 2 bases, with 11 bases remaining between them. The CDR3 covers 13 residues. Germline V gene sequence: CDR1 MDHEN, CDR2 SYDVKM. The material sequenced was peripheral blood, taken on day 0 of AZD1222 vaccination. The genes are TRBV28 and TRBJ2-7; D may match TRBD1 or TRBD2 (6 bases each). This clonotype was obtained from an adult in good health. The CDR3 region is CASRNGGPYEQYF. In DNA, the CDR3 is TGTGCCAGCAGAAATGGGGGGCCCTACGAGCAGTACTTC. Supplemented by reference TRBV28 and TRBJ2-7, the full variable domain reads DVKVTQSSRYLVKRTGEKVFLECVQDMDHENMFWYRQDPGLGLRLIYFSYDVKMKEKGDIPEGYSVSREKKERFSLILESASTNQTSMYLCASRNGGPYEQYFGPGTRLTVT.